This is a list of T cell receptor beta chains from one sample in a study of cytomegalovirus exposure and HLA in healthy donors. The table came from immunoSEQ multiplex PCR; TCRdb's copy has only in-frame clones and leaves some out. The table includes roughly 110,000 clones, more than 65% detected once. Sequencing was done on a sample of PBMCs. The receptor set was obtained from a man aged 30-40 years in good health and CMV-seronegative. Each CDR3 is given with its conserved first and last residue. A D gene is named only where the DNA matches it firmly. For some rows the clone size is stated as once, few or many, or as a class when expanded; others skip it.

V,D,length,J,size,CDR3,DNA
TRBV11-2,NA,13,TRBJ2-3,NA,CASSLSRGDTQYF,TGTGCCAGCAGCTTATCCCGAGGAGATACGCAGTATTTT
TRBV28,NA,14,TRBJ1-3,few,CASSIGGDGNTIYF,TGTGCCAGCAGTATAGGGGGGGATGGAAACACCATATATTTT
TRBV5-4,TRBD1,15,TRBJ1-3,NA,CASSPRTGAGNTIYF,TGTGCCAGCAGCCCCCGGACAGGGGCTGGAAACACCATATATTTT
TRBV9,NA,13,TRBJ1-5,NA,CASSVGPGQPQHF,TGTGCCAGCAGCGTAGGTCCAGGGCAGCCCCAGCATTTT
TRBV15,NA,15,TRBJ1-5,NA,CATSRRSGFNQPQHF,TGTGCCACCAGCAGAAGGTCAGGGTTTAATCAGCCCCAGCATTTT
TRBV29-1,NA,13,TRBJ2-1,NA,CSAKRLPVDEQFF,TGCAGCGCCAAGCGGCTGCCTGTGGATGAGCAGTTCTTC
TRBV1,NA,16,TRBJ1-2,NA,CTSSQDRGAGNYGYTF,TGCACCAGCAGCCAAGATCGGGGGGCGGGGAACTATGGCTACACCTTC
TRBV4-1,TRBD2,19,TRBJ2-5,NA,CASSQDALAGGPVEETQYF,TGCGCCAGCAGCCAAGATGCCCTAGCGGGAGGGCCTGTAGAGGAGACCCAGTACTTC
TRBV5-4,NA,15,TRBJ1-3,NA,CASSLDAGAGNTIYF,TGTGCCAGCAGCTTGGACGCAGGGGCTGGAAACACCATATATTTT
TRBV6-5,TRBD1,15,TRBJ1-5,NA,CASSPDRGSNQPQHF,TGTGCCAGCAGTCCGGACAGGGGTAGCAATCAGCCCCAGCATTTT
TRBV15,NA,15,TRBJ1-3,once,CATSGLGGAGNTIYF,TGTGCCACCAGCGGCTTAGGGGGTGCTGGAAACACCATATATTTT
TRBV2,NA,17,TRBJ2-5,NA,CANPRRKGGVNQETQYF,TGTGCCAACCCCCGTAGGAAAGGGGGGGTCAACCAAGAGACCCAGTACTTC
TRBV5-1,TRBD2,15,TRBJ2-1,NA,CASSVLAGGGNEQFF,TGCGCCAGCAGCGTACTAGCGGGAGGGGGAAATGAGCAGTTCTTC
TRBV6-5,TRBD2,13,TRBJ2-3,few,CASSGTSVPTQYF,TGTGCCAGCAGTGGGACTAGCGTTCCTACGCAGTATTTT
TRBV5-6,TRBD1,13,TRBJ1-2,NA,CASSLAGGYGYTF,TGTGCCAGCAGCTTGGCAGGGGGCTATGGCTACACCTTC
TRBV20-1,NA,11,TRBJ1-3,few,CSAVAGNTIYF,TGCAGTGCTGTGGCCGGAAACACCATATATTTT
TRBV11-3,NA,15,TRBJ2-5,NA,CASPLGRRRQETQYF,TGTGCCAGCCCCCTCGGGAGACGGAGACAAGAGACCCAGTACTTC
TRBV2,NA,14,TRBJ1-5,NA,CAGGREMLNQPQHF,TGTGCCGGCGGGAGGGAAATGTTGAATCAGCCCCAGCATTTT
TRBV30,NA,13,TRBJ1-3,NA,CAGETAAGNTIYF,TGTGCCGGAGAGACAGCTGCCGGAAACACCATATATTTT
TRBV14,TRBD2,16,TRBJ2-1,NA,CASSRWTSGSYNEQFF,TGTGCCAGCAGCCGTTGGACTAGCGGATCCTACAATGAGCAGTTCTTC
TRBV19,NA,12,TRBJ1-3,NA,CAAGGIGNTIYF,TGTGCCGCCGGGGGAATTGGAAACACCATATATTTT
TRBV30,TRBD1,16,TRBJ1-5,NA,CAWSPRGQHSNQPQHF,TGTGCCTGGAGTCCACGGGGACAGCATAGCAATCAGCCCCAGCATTTT
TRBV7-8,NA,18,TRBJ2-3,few,CASSLHPPTPSSTDTQYF,TGTGCCAGCAGCCTCCACCCCCCCACACCCTCTAGCACAGATACGCAGTATTTT
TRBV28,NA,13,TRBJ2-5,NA,CASNWGGIRTQYF,TGTGCCAGCAACTGGGGCGGAATACGGACCCAGTACTTC
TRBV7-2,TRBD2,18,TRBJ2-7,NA,CASSFRVASGSLRLEQYF,TGTGCCAGCAGCTTCCGCGTGGCTAGCGGGAGTCTGAGGCTAGAGCAGTACTTC
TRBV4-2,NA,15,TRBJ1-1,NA,CASSQRHRANTEAFF,TGTGCCAGCAGCCAACGACACAGGGCAAACACTGAAGCTTTCTTT
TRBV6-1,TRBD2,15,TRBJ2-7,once,CASRAPLAGAHEQYF,TGTGCCAGCAGGGCCCCGCTAGCGGGAGCCCACGAGCAGTACTTC
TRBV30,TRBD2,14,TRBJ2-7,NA,CAWSFHGGLHEQYF,TGTGCCTGGAGCTTTCACGGGGGGTTGCACGAGCAGTACTTC
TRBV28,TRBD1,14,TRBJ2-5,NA,CASSTGQRFGTQYF,TGTGCCAGCAGTACGGGACAGCGTTTTGGGACCCAGTACTTC
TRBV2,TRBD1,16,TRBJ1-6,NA,CASTRPTGGGYSPLHF,TGTGCCAGCACCCGACCGACAGGGGGCGGATATTCACCCCTCCACTTT
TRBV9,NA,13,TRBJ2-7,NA,CASSATAHYEQYF,TGTGCCAGCAGCGCAACAGCCCACTACGAGCAGTACTTC
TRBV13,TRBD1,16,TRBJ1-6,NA,CASSLEGTGGNSPLHF,TGTGCCAGCAGCTTAGAAGGGACAGGGGGCAATTCACCCCTCCACTTT
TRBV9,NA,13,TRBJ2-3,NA,CASSVMETDTQYF,TGTGCCAGCAGCGTAATGGAGACAGATACGCAGTATTTT
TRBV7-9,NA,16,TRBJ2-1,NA,CASSPPRGETYNEQFF,TGTGCCAGCAGCCCCCCCCGCGGGGAAACCTACAATGAGCAGTTCTTC
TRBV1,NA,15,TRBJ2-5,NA,CTSSRGLAGQETQYF,TGCACCAGCAGCCGGGGACTAGCGGGGCAAGAGACCCAGTACTTC
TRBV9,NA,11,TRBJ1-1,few,CAREAKTEAFF,TGTGCCAGAGAGGCGAAAACTGAAGCTTTCTTT
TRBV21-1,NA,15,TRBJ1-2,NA,CASSSTGQANYGYTF,TGTGCCAGCAGCTCAACGGGACAGGCTAACTATGGCTACACCTTC
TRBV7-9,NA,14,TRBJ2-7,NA,CASSLGGSTHEQYF,TGTGCCAGCAGCTTAGGAGGGAGCACCCACGAGCAGTACTTC
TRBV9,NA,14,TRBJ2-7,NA,CASSASKWPYEQYF,TGTGCCAGCAGCGCCTCAAAGTGGCCCTACGAGCAGTACTTC
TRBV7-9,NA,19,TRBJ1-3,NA,CASSSMGEGKGNSGNTIYF,TGTGCCAGCAGCTCAATGGGAGAGGGAAAAGGGAACTCTGGAAACACCATATATTTT
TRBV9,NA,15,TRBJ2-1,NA,CASSVSGTLVNEQFF,TGTGCCAGCAGCGTGAGCGGGACACTTGTCAATGAGCAGTTCTTC
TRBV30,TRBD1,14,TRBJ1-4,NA,CAWSRQGANEKLFF,TGTGCCTGGAGTCGACAGGGGGCAAATGAAAAACTGTTTTTT
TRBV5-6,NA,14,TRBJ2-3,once,CASSFVADTDTQYF,TGTGCCAGCAGCTTCGTAGCGGACACAGATACGCAGTATTTT
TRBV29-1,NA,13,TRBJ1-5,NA,CSVGAGPGDAQHF,TGCAGCGTTGGCGCGGGACCCGGGGATGCCCAGCATTTT
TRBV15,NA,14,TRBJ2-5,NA,CATSRDHGEETQYF,TGTGCCACCAGCAGAGATCACGGAGAAGAGACCCAGTACTTC
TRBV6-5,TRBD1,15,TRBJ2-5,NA,CASGRDRAPQETQYF,TGTGCCAGCGGAAGGGACAGGGCCCCTCAAGAGACCCAGTACTTC
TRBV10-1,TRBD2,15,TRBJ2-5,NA,CASSEGTSGLETQYF,TGCGCCAGCAGTGAGGGGACTAGCGGGTTAGAGACCCAGTACTTC
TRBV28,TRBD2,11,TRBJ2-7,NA,CASSFRTRRLF,TGTGCCAGCAGTTTTAGGACTAGAAGACTCTTC
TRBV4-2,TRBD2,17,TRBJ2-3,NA,CASSRTGGGESTDTQYF,TGTGCCAGCAGCCGGACCGGCGGGGGGGAGTCGACAGATACGCAGTATTTT
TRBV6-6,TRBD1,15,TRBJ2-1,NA,CASSRRDRDSNEQFF,TGTGCCAGCAGTCGCCGGGACAGGGATTCCAATGAGCAGTTCTTC
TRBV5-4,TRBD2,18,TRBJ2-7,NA,CASSSSPPGLAGVGEQYF,TGTGCCAGCAGCTCCAGCCCCCCGGGACTAGCGGGAGTAGGCGAGCAGTACTTC
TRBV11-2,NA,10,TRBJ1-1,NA,CASRRISSFF,TGTGCCAGCAGACGAATAAGTAGTTTCTTT
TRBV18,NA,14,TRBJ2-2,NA,CASSPSSSTGELFF,TGTGCCAGCTCACCCTCAAGTAGCACCGGGGAGCTGTTTTTT
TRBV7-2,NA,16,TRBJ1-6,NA,CASSPHPGLLNSPLHF,TGTGCCAGCAGCCCTCACCCGGGACTGCTTAATTCACCCCTCCACTTT
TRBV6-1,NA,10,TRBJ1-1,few,CASSYLEAFF,TGTGCCAGCAGTTATCTTGAGGCTTTCTTT
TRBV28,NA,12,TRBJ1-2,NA,CASTAGPKGYTF,TGTGCCAGCACGGCGGGTCCCAAGGGCTACACCTTC
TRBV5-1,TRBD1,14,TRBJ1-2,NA,CASSPGTGVHGYTF,TGCGCCAGCAGCCCCGGGACAGGGGTTCATGGCTACACCTTC
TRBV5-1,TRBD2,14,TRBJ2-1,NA,CASSSASGKNEQFF,TGCGCCAGCAGCTCCGCTAGCGGGAAGAATGAGCAGTTCTTC
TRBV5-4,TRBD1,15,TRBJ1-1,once,CASSFLTGLNTEAFF,TGTGCCAGCAGCTTTTTGACAGGGTTGAACACTGAAGCTTTCTTT